This T cell receptor (beta chain) comes out of a study of cytomegalovirus exposure and HLA in healthy donors. The PCR was carried out with 60 Vbeta primers and 13 Jbeta primers. Assay: immunoSEQ multiplex PCR; the TCRdb copy retains only in-frame clones and omits some. The data hold some 170,000 clones, with more than 60% observed a single time. From germline, CDR1 is MNHNS and CDR2 SASEGT. The CDR3 has 14 residues. Trimming removed 2 bases from V and 15 bases from J, with 20 bases in between. Sequenced: PBMCs. The chain has TRBV6-1 and TRBJ2-4, with D possibly TRBD2 on 7 matching bases. The TCR sequence derives from a man aged 35 to 55 in good health and CMV-seronegative. The CDR3 spells CASSELGGQAVRYF. DNA of the CDR3: TGTGCCAGCAGTGAATTGGGGGGGCAGGCTGTACGGTACTTC.